This TCR beta chain originates from a study of control samples from healthy donors and cancer patients. Clones were sequenced by immunoSEQ multiplex PCR, and TCRdb holds only the in-frame ones, with some missing. Here the sample spans around 110,000 clones, 88% being singletons. This CDR3 spans 14 amino acids. Deletions cut 2 bases from V and 3 bases from J, with 10 bases between. Germline V gene lookup returns CDR1 MDHEN and CDR2 SYDVKM. This receptor was obtained from a woman aged 70 to 79 in good health. The genes are TRBV28 and TRBJ1-1, with D hard to call. The sample consisted of blood. This CDR3 is CASSLAPLDTEAFF. As DNA, the CDR3 is TGTGCCAGCAGTTTAGCGCCGTTGGACACTGAAGCTTTCTTT.